The entry that follows covers one T cell receptor beta chain sequence. A few counts support this clone. Its specific antigen is unknown. Base qualities are not recorded, but no much larger clone differs from it by a single base. The sample belongs to a study of cytomegalovirus exposure and HLA in healthy donors (dated by TCRdb to about 2017). About the study as a whole: According to an earlier analysis of several hundred of the donors, roughly 180 million T cells yielded 95 million to 140 million unique TCR beta sequences and around 300 Gb of sequence data. To decide whether each TCR beta V gene segment behaved as functional or pseudogenic, an earlier analysis of 587 of the donors relied on high-throughput TCR beta sequencing. Both class I and class II loci were covered by HLA typing, at four-digit resolution. Typing coverage differed by locus: A, B, C, DRB1 and DQB1 were typed in roughly 620-630 donors, DQA1 in 522, DPA1 in around 610, and DPB1 in just under 480. About 280 gigabases of sequencing data and roughly 81 million unique TCR sequences made up an early release that covered some 640 HLA-typed donors. In addition to the first cohort of 666 subjects, a separate validation cohort of approximately 110 different subjects was used. Alongside the repertoire data, information on donor age, sex, ethnicity and CMV serostatus was compiled. A later genetic analysis took genome-wide SNP genotypes for about 55% of the roughly 700 donors and used that subset as a discovery cohort. Among the roughly 410 genotyped donors, around 81% belonged to the genetic ancestry cluster associated with self-reported Caucasian donors. The study aimed to test whether signatures of past pathogen exposure could be identified by cataloging public T cell receptors. The study profiled the T cell repertoires of hundreds of subjects by immunosequencing and related them to cytomegalovirus serostatus. Five DR-DQ haplotypes were handled as single units for association and clustering because linkage in the cohort was strong. Among about 400 genotyped donors of the cohort, an average of roughly 230,000 unique TCR beta nucleotide sequences was sequenced per donor, of which about 18% were non-productive. To predict cytomegalovirus infection status, the study brought together high-throughput TCR immunosequencing, statistical association of individual TCRs with disease status, and machine learning. A later analysis re-examined previously published TCR beta repertoires from more than 600 donors and added high-resolution HLA genotyping to investigate patterns of TCR occurrence. Rather than drawing on any new phenotypic data, the later analysis identified candidate immune exposures from TCR beta sequences and the way those sequences occurred across donors. Every repertoire in the discovery cohort had been generated on one and the same sequencing platform. Overall results and qualifications from the work: Specific HLA alleles were associated with 16,951 TCR beta sequences at a false discovery rate of 0.05 in a later analysis. Most TCR sequences were observed very rarely across donors, whereas some public TCRs were present in many individuals. This cohort had only TCR beta chains sequenced, and the lack of alpha or paired-chain data limited which features could be detected. Broadly in line with IMGT annotations, most TCR beta V segments showed up in productive rearrangements about 87% or about 30% of the time in an earlier analysis of a few hundred of the donors. A later analysis reported that several top co-occurrence clusters appeared linked to parvovirus B19, influenza, CMV and Epstein-Barr virus. According to the authors, the approach could potentially be generalized to other disease states and immunological phenotypes. The 87-base-pair reads could not distinguish some IMGT-functional V segments, including TRBV6-2 and TRBV6-3, so those segments were excluded. CMV serostatus was the only immune exposure information available for the cohort. According to a later genetic analysis, donors in an Asian-associated ancestry cluster had fewer N-insertions in productive TCRs than the approximately 650-donor mean. Assigning TCR associations to individual alleles was difficult when HLA alleles, especially DR and DQ, strongly co-occurred. Cytomegalovirus status was reported to be diagnosed by the classifier with high specificity and sensitivity in both the original and validation cohorts. In a later genetic analysis, a missense DCLRE1C variant was associated with V-gene and J-gene trimming of TCR beta chains, and the association was replicated in an independent cohort. In a later analysis, HLA-associated TCR beta chains showed more clonal expansion and lower generation probabilities than non-associated chains that were equally common. The sequencing pipeline was judged likely to have produced a cluster of highly shared sequence variants as a technical artifact. The earlier analysis of 587 of the donors excluded about 16 rarely observed V segments, including chromosome 9 orphons, because counts were too low. HLA typing was unavailable for some donors at each locus, so association tests used only the typed subset. According to a later analysis, TCR association rates differed among HLA loci, with DRB1 alleles showing the most associated TCRs and HLA-C alleles showing the fewest. Roughly uniform sequencing depth across donors was assumed in presence/absence analyses, although this assumption may not hold. A further reported finding was that TCR beta sequences accurately predicted the HLA-A and HLA-B alleles for most subjects in the first cohort. A later analysis found that most CMV-associated TCR beta chains appeared HLA-restricted, with HLA associations seemingly driven largely by CMV exposure. Correlated functional status among segregating V segments might reflect linkage disequilibrium, but an unknown experimental factor could not be ruled out. In the study, about 150 TCR beta chains were listed as associated with cytomegalovirus. A few of the identified cytomegalovirus-associated TCR beta chains were confirmed in vitro to be specific for cytomegalovirus antigens.

Its CDR3 holds 15 amino acids, cysteine through phenylalanine. Left in the record is the CDR3 DNA by itself, 45 bases read in frame from the first base. According to the germline V gene, CDR1 reads SGDLS and CDR2 reads YYNGEE. V is pruned by 0 bases and J by 6 bases, leaving 3 bases of the junction without a gene match. The method behind the library was the immunoSEQ multiplex PCR assay. For the multiplex PCR, a mixture combining 60 forward primers for TCR Vbeta segments and 13 reverse primers for TCR Jbeta segments was used. A multiplex PCR assay on genomic DNA amplified the CDR3 region of rearranged TCR beta genes. Amplified TCR beta libraries were sequenced as 87-base-pair reads on the Illumina HiSeq System. In the authors' own workflow: Across the roughly 700 repertoires, a later analysis counted 60 million to 90 million unique TCR beta chains, roughly 11 million of which were shared by at least two donors. To remove PCR and sequencing errors, raw reads were error-corrected and collapsed into unique sequences using a nearest-neighbor algorithm that merged closely related sequences. Alignment of CDR3 sequences to IMGT reference sequences was used to assign V, D and J gene segments. Each retained sequence needed at least a six-nucleotide match to both a V gene segment and a J gene segment. A rearrangement counted as productive if the CDR3 had no stop codons and remained in frame with V and J, and every other rearrangement counted as non-productive. Following IMGT convention, CDR3 was defined as the stretch from the second conserved V-encoded cysteine up to the conserved J-encoded phenylalanine. Sequences without an unambiguous match to a single V gene segment were excluded from the earlier analysis of over 500 of the donors. In an earlier analysis of some 590 of the donors, a V segment was called functional when productive rearrangements were above 56.7%, and segregating when the standard deviation between donors exceeded 5%. A statistical classification framework was built for diagnosing cytomegalovirus status from the catalog of TCR beta chain sequences. A later analysis assigned V and J genes by comparing TCR nucleotide sequences with IMGT/GENE-DB human TR gene sequences. Using the TCRdist pipeline, a later analysis assigned CDR3 sequences along with most-parsimonious VDJ recombination scenarios. In a later analysis, every TCR beta chain was defined by the combination of its CDR3 amino acid sequence and its V-gene family, and reads without a unique V-gene family were dropped. To address suspected cross-contamination and a sequencing artifact, a later analysis removed roughly 640 highly shared, low-generation-probability nucleotide sequences. For each public chain, a later analysis derived a clonal expansion index from normalized ranks of inferred template counts within each repertoire. In a later analysis, generation probabilities were computed with a VDJ recombination model fitted to out-of-frame rearrangements, and the resulting probabilities were checked against IGoR. A later analysis scored TCR-TCR, TCR-HLA and TCR-CMV co-occurrence with hypergeometric tests, applying a repertoire-size bias correction to TCR pairs. False discovery rates were estimated in a later analysis by permuting HLA or CMV assignments 20 times. In a later analysis, co-occurring TCRs were grouped with DBSCAN, and TCRdist sequence similarity was added when clustering was performed within HLA-allele-positive subsets. For co-occurrence clustering, repertoires with fewer than 30,000 or more than 120,000 public chains were excluded, along with roughly 5 repertoires with anomalous nucleotide sharing. In its TCRdb copy, this immuneACCESS table keeps in-frame sequences only and misses some clones. Where compared with another copy, unresolved V genes explain less than half of these, and the others have no known cause. The V and J calls and the clone size are those of that table, but D and trimming were determined from the DNA. The sample includes some 180,000 clones, with 12% observed a single time. Of the sample, less than 8.5% is held by the ten largest clones.

The cohort comprised around 700 healthy bone marrow donors. At the time of sampling, all cohort members were nominally healthy, though unrecorded immune exposures were likely present. The donor was CMV seropositive and belonged to the group of more than 250 seropositive cohort members. Every donor gave a peripheral blood sample, and the peripheral blood mononuclear cells from that sample were used for TCR beta sequencing. Genomic DNA extraction from the blood cell samples was performed with the Qiagen DNeasy Blood Extraction Kit. This receptor was taken from a man between 45 and 60 years old in good health and CMV-seropositive. The sequenced sample was PBMCs. Recombination joined TRBV9 with TRBJ1-6; 7 bases in the middle match TRBD1. The CDR3 protein: CASSVEGQFNSPLHF. The DNA sequence is TGTGCCAGCAGCGTAGAGGGACAGTTTAATTCACCCCTCCACTTT.